This T cell receptor beta chain is drawn from a study of blood T cell repertoires in COVID-19. Background on the study: Nucleic acid was either cDNA or gDNA, and it came from T cells, B-cell-depleted T cells, or PBMCs.

In the source study's methods: Amplification with reference gene primers provided the estimates of nucleated cell counts. Generated by immunoSEQ multiplex PCR, the TCRdb table keeps only in-frame clones and is missing some. The V and J calls and clone size are taken from that table; D and trimming were inferred from the DNA. Here the sample spans 80,000 to 130,000 clones, roughly 88% being singletons. Trimming shortened V by 5 bases and J by 4 bases, and 10 bases separated the two germline ends. Germline CDR1 and CDR2: KGHDR and SFDVKD. The CDR3 runs to 13 residues. The sequenced sample was peripheral blood. The sequence came from a woman aged 55-70 years with acute or convalescent COVID-19. The chain combines TRBV24-1 with TRBJ1-1; TRBD1 might be the D (6 bases). The CDR3 loop is CATSGRGGTEAFF. In nucleotides, the CDR3 is TGTGCCACCAGTGGTCGAGGGGGCACTGAAGCTTTCTTT.